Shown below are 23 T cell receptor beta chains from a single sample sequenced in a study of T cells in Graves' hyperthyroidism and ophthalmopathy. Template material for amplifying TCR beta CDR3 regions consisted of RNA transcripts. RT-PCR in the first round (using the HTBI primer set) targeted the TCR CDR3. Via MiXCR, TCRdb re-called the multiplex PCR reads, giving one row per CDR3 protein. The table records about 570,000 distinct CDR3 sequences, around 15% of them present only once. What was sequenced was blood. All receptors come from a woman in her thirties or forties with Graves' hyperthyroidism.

CDR3 sequence: CASSQLGEASGGRAYNEQFF. Here the CDR3 DNA reads TGTGCCAGCAGCCAACTTGGCGAGGCCTCTGGCGGGAGGGCCTACAATGAGCAGTTCTTC. This chain links TRBV4-2 with TRBJ2-1; the match to TRBD2 covers 9 bases. CDR1 and CDR2 (germline): LGHNA, YNFKEQ. Unmatched junction bases numbered 16, after V lost 2 bases and J lost 2 bases. The CDR3 is 20 residues long.

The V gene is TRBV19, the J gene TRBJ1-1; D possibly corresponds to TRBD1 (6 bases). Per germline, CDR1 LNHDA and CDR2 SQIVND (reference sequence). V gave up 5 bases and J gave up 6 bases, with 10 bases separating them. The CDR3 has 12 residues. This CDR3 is CASSGGTPEAFF. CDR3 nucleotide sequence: TGTGCCAGTAGTGGCGGGACACCTGAAGCTTTCTTT.

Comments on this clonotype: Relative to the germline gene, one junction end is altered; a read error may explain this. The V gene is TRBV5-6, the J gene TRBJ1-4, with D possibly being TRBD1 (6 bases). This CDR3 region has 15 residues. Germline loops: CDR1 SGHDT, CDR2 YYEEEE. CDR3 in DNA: TGTGCCGGCAGCTTGAAGACAGGTTTTAATGAAAAACTGTTTTTT. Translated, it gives CAGSLKTGFNEKLFF.

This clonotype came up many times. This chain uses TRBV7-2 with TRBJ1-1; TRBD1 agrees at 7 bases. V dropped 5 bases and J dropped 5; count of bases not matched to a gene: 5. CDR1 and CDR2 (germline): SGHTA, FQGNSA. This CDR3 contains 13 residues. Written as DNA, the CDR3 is TGTGCCAGCAGCCGACAGGGCGGGACTGAAGCTTTCTTT. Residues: CASSRQGGTEAFF.

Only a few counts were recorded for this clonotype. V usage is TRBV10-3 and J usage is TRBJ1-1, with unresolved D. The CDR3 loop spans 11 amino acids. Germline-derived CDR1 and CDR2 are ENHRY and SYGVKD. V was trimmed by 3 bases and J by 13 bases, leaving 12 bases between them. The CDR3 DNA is TGTGCCATCAGTGACGACCTGAAGCTTTTCTTT. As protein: CAISDDLKLFF.

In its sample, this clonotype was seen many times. The CDR3 sequence is CASSPGLLNEQFF. CDR3 bases: TGTGCCAGCAGCCCGGGACTCCTAAATGAGCAGTTCTTC. The rearrangement links TRBV12-3 or TRBV12-4 to TRBJ2-1; D possibly corresponds to TRBD2 (6 bases). V dropped 6 bases and J dropped 7 bases, with 13 bases sitting between them. The CDR3 covers 13 residues.

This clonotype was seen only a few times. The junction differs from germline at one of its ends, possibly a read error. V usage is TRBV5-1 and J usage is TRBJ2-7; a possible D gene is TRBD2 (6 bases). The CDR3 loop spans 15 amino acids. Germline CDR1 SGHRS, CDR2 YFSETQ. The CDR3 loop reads CASSLAGVGTYKQYF. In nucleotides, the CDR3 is TGCGCCAGCAGCTTGGCGGGAGTAGGCACCTACAAGCAGTACTTC.

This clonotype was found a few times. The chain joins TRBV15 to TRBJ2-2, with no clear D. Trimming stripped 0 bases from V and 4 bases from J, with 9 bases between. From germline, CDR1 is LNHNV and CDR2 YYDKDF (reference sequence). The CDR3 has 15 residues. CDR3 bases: TGTGCCACCAGCAGAGAAATTACAATCACCGGGGAGCTGTTTTTT. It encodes CATSREITITGELFF.

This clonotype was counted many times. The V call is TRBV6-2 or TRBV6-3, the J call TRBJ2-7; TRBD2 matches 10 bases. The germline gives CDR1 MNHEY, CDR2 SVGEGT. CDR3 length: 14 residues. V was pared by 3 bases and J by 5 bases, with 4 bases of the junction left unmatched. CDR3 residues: CASSYGLAGDEQYF. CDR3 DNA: TGTGCCAGCAGTTATGGTCTAGCGGGAGACGAGCAGTACTTC.

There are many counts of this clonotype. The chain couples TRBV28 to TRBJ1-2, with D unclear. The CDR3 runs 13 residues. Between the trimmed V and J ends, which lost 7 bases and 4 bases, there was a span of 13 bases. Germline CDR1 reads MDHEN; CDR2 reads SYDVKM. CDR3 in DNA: TGTGCCAGCACCTCCGAGCCGAGCTATGGCTACACCTTC. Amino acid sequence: CASTSEPSYGYTF.

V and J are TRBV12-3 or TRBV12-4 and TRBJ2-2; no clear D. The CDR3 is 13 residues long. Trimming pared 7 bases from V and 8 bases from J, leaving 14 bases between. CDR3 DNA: TGTGCCAGCATCCAGACTGGCGCTGGGGAGCTGTTTTTT. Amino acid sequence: CASIQTGAGELFF.

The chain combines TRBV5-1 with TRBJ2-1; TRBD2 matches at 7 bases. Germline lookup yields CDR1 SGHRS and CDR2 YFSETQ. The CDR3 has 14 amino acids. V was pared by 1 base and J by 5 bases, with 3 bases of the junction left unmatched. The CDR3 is CASSLSSGNNEQFF. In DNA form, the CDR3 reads TGCGCCAGCAGCTTGTCTAGCGGAAACAATGAGCAGTTCTTC.

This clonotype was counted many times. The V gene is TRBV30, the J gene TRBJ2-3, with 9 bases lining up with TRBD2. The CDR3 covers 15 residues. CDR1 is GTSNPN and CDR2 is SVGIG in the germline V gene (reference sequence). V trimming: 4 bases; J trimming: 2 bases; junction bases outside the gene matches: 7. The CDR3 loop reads CAWTHGLAYTDTQYF. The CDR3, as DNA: TGTGCCTGGACGCACGGACTAGCGTACACAGATACGCAGTATTTT.

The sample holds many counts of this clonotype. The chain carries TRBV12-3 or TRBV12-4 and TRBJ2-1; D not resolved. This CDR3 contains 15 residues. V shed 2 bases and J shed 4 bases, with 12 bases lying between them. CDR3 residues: CASSLRFRRYNEQFF. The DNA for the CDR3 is TGTGCCAGCAGTTTAAGGTTTCGTCGGTACAATGAGCAGTTCTTC.

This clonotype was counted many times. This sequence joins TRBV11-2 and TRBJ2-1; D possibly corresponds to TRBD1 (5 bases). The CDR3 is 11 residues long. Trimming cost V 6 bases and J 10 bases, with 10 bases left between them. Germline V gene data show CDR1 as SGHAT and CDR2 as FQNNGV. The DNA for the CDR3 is TGTGCCAGCAGTCCAGGGCGGGAGCAGTTCTTC. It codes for CASSPGREQFF.

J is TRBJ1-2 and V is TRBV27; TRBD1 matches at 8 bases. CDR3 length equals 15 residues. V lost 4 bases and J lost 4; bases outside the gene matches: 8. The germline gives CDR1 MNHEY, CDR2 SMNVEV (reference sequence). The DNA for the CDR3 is TGTGCCAGCAGTTCCTCGACAGGGGATCTCTATGGCTACACCTTC. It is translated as CASSSSTGDLYGYTF.

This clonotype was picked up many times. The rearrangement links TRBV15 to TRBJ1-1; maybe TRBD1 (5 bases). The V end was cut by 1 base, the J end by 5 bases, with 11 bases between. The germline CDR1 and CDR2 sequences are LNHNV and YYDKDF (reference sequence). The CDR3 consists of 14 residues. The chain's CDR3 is CATSRGGARTEAFF. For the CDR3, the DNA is TGTGCCACCAGCAGAGGAGGGGCGCGGACTGAAGCTTTCTTT.

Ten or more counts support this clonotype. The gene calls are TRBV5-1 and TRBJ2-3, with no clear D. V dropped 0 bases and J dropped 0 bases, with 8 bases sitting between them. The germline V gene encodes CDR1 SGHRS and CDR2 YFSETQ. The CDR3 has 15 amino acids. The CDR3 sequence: CASSLVGRSTDTQYF. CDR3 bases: TGCGCCAGCAGCTTGGTAGGACGAAGCACAGATACGCAGTATTTT.

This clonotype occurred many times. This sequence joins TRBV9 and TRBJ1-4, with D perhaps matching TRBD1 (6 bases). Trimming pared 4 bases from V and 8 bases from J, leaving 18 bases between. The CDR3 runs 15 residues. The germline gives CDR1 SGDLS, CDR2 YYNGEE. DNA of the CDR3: TGTGCCAGCAGCCCCAGGGGTTACGCGGACGAAAAACTGTTTTTT. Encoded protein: CASSPRGYADEKLFF.

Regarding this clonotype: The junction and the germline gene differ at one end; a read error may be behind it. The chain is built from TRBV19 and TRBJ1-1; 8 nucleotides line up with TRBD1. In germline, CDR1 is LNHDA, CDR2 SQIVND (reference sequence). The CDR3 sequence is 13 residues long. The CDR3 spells CASSIGRGRKAFF. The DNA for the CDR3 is TGCGCCAGTAGTATCGGCAGGGGGCGGAAGGCTTTCTTT.

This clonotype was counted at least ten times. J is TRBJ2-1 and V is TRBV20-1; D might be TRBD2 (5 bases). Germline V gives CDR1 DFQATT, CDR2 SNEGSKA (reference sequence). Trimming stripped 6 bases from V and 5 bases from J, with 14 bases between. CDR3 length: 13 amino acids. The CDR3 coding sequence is TGCAGTGCCACGTGGGCTAGCAACAATGAGCAGTTCTTC. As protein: CSATWASNNEQFF.

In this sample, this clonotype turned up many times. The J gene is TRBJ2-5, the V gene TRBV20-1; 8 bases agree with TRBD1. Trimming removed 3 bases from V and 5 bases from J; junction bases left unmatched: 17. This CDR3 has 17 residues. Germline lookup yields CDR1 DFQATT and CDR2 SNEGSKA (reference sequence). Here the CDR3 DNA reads TGCAGTGCTAGCTCTTGGGTATTTGGGACAGGCGGGGAGACCCAGTACTTC. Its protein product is CSASSWVFGTGGETQYF.

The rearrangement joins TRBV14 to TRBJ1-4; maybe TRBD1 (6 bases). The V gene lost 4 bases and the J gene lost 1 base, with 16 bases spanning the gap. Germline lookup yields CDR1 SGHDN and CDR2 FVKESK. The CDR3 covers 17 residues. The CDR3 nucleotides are TGTGCCAGCAGCCGGAAGCAGGGGCTTATAACTAATGAAAAACTGTTTTTT. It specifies CASSRKQGLITNEKLFF.